Shown below are 17 T cell receptor beta chains from a single sample sequenced in a study of blood T cell repertoires in COVID-19. Data came from immunoSEQ multiplex PCR; TCRdb stores just in-frame clones and leaves some out. The table includes approximately 170,000 clones, around 84% detected once. Material: PBMCs or T cells enriched from blood (not recorded which). All receptors come from a man aged 35-49 years who had recovered from COVID-19.

The J gene is TRBJ1-6, the V gene TRBV5-6; 8 bases align to TRBD1. The CDR3 loop spans 13 amino acids. Germline CDR1 reads SGHDT; CDR2 reads YYEEEE. V was clipped by 3 bases and J by 8 bases; unmatched bases: 1. CDR3 residues: CASSYRGDSPLHF. As DNA, the CDR3 is TGTGCCAGCAGCTACAGGGGGGATTCACCCCTCCACTTT.

The chain joins TRBV6-5 to TRBJ2-3, with a possible D match to TRBD2 (5 bases). This CDR3 has 14 amino acids. Germline V gene lookup returns CDR1 MNHEY and CDR2 SVGAGI. Trimming pared 5 bases from V and 6 bases from J, leaving 15 bases between. CDR3 region: CASSSGRLGDTQYF. The CDR3 coding sequence is TGTGCCAGCAGTAGCGGTCGGCTAGGGGATACGCAGTATTTT.

The chain recombines TRBV10-3 with TRBJ1-5; possible D gene TRBD1, 6 bases. CDR3 length: 15 residues. Germline values: CDR1 ENHRY, CDR2 SYGVKD. V lost 0 bases, J lost 6 bases, and 12 bases lay in between. This CDR3 is CAISESGGGSQPQHF. The CDR3 nucleotides are TGTGCCATCAGTGAGTCGGGAGGGGGGAGTCAGCCCCAGCATTTT.

The J gene is TRBJ2-1, the V gene TRBV27, with 13 bases identical to TRBD2. The CDR3 is 16 residues long. Germline V gene sequence: CDR1 MNHEY, CDR2 SMNVEV (reference sequence). The V gene end was trimmed by 5 bases and the J gene end by 5 bases; junction bases not matched to a gene: 6. The CDR3: CASSPGLAGVHNEQFF. Written as DNA, the CDR3 is TGTGCCAGCAGTCCCGGACTAGCGGGGGTCCACAATGAGCAGTTCTTC.

In its sample, this clone was seen a few times. The chain has TRBV30 and TRBJ1-2; unclear D gene. This CDR3 region has 12 residues. Trimming removed 1 base from V and 5 bases from J, with 8 bases in between. Germline CDR1 is GTSNPN and CDR2 is SVGIG (reference sequence). This chain's CDR3 is CAWSGTLYGYTF. The CDR3 nucleotides read TGTGCCTGGAGTGGGACTTTATATGGCTACACCTTC.

The sample holds a few counts of this clone. The chain carries TRBV13 and TRBJ1-5, with 9 bases that match TRBD1. The CDR3 covers 16 residues. In germline, CDR1 is PRHDT, CDR2 FYEKMQ (reference sequence). V lost 6 bases and J lost 7; bases outside the gene matches: 13. In nucleotides, the CDR3 is TGTGCCAGCAGTTATACCCGGGACAGGGATGGGCAGCCCCAGCATTTT. This encodes CASSYTRDRDGQPQHF.

The V gene is TRBV10-2, the J gene TRBJ2-7, with 7 bases lining up with TRBD2. The CDR3 has 15 residues. CDR1 is WSHSY, CDR2 SAAADI, per germline. V gave up 2 bases and J gave up 0 bases; unmatched junction bases: 4. CDR3 sequence: CASSEVSGNSYEQYV. For the CDR3, the DNA is TGCGCCAGCAGTGAGGTAAGCGGGAACTCCTACGAGCAGTACGTC.

Concerning this clone itself: Distinct nucleotide sequences in the sample also encode this CDR3. The chain employs TRBV6-5 and TRBJ2-3, with D possibly being TRBD2 (5 bases). The V end was cut by 8 bases, the J end by 3 bases, with 9 bases between. Germline CDR1 is MNHEY and CDR2 is SVGAGI. The CDR3 covers 12 residues. CDR3 bases: TGTGCCAGCCGAACGGGAACAGATACGCAGTATTTT. It encodes CASRTGTDTQYF.

The gene calls are TRBV2 and TRBJ2-1; 9 bases are shared with TRBD2. V shed 6 bases, J shed 5 bases, and the junction held 5 bases outside the gene matches. The V gene's germline CDR1 is SNHLY and CDR2 FYNNEI. CDR3 length equals 14 residues. CDR3 protein: CASRNSGGNNEQFF. CDR3 DNA: TGTGCCAGCAGGAATAGCGGGGGAAACAATGAGCAGTTCTTC.

As DNA, the CDR3 is TGTGCCAGCAGCTTGGATTCGGGGATAGATAGCAATCAGCCCCAGCATTTT. This translates into CASSLDSGIDSNQPQHF. The genes are TRBV5-8 and TRBJ1-5; D is undetermined. There are 17 residues in the CDR3. Germline V gene sequence: CDR1 SGHTS, CDR2 YDEGEE. Trimming shortened V by 0 bases and J by 0 bases, and 13 bases separated the two germline ends. The whole variable domain, remainder taken from reference TRBV5-8 and TRBJ1-5, is EAGVTQSPTHLIKTRGQQATLRCSPISGHTSVYWYQQALGLGLQFLLWYDEGEERNRGNFPPRFSGRQFPNYSSELNVNALELEDSALYLCASSLDSGIDSNQPQHFGDGTRLSIL.

This clone occurred a few times. The chain is built from TRBV5-1 and TRBJ2-1, with D maybe TRBD1 (6 bases). CDR1 SGHRS and CDR2 YFSETQ come from the germline V gene. The CDR3 covers 14 residues. Trimming removed 0 bases at V and 7 bases at J, with 11 bases between. In DNA form, the CDR3 reads TGCGCCAGCAGCTTGGACAGGGTAGGAAATGAGCAGTTCTTC. Amino acids: CASSLDRVGNEQFF. Looking up the rest from reference TRBV5-1 and TRBJ2-1 gives the full variable domain: KAGVTQTPRYLIKTRGQQVTLSCSPISGHRSVSWYQQTPGQGLQFLFEYFSETQRNKGNFPGRFSGRQFSNSRSEMNVSTLELGDSALYLCASSLDRVGNEQFFGPGTRLTVL.

The chain is built from TRBV7-8 and TRBJ1-4; D possibly corresponds to TRBD1 (6 bases). The V end lost 4 bases, the J end lost 8 bases, and 11 bases lay between the germline ends. The CDR3 length is 13 residues. Germline V gene lookup returns CDR1 SGHVS and CDR2 FQNEAQ. CDR3: CASSYHRAEKLFF. Here the CDR3 DNA reads TGTGCCAGCAGCTACCACAGGGCCGAAAAACTGTTTTTT.

The chain uses TRBV19 and TRBJ1-2; perhaps TRBD1 as D (6 bases). V gave up 6 bases and J gave up 5 bases, with 13 bases separating them. From germline, CDR1 is LNHDA and CDR2 SQIVND (reference sequence). CDR3 length equals 13 residues. The CDR3 loop is CASRHPQGYGYTF. In DNA, the CDR3 is TGTGCCAGTAGGCACCCCCAGGGGTATGGCTACACCTTC.

This clone was observed a few times. The V gene is TRBV9, the J gene TRBJ2-3, with a weak D call TRBD1 (6 bases). Trimming took 2 bases from V and 1 from J, leaving 11 bases between them. The CDR3 is 15 amino acids. CDR1 is SGDLS, CDR2 YYNGEE, per germline. CDR3 coding DNA: TGTGCCAGCAGCGTGGAGCCAGGGGGCACAGATACGCAGTATTTT. Its protein is CASSVEPGGTDTQYF.

This clone was detected only once. The genes are TRBV25-1 and TRBJ1-2, with TRBD1 matching over 9 bases. CDR3 size: 14 residues. Germline V gene data show CDR1 as MGHDK and CDR2 as SYGVNS. V gave up 3 bases and J gave up 8 bases; unmatched junction bases: 7. The CDR3 region is CASSETQGAGGYTF. CDR3 coding DNA: TGTGCCAGCAGTGAGACACAGGGGGCGGGGGGCTACACCTTC.

This clone showed up just once. The V gene is TRBV3-1 (or the pseudogene TRBV3-2), the J gene TRBJ2-7; 10 nucleotides agree with TRBD2. V lost 0 bases, J lost 1 base, and 3 bases stayed unmatched. Germline V gives CDR1 LGHDT, CDR2 YNNKEL (reference sequence). CDR3 length equals 16 residues. The CDR3 protein is CASSQEKTSGSYEQYF. CDR3 nucleotide sequence: TGTGCCAGCAGCCAAGAAAAGACTAGCGGGTCCTACGAGCAGTACTTC.

V gene TRBV7-2 combines with J gene TRBJ2-5; TRBD2 aligns across 12 bases. Per germline, CDR1 SGHTA and CDR2 FQGNSA. The CDR3 is made up of 15 amino acids. V shed 3 bases, J shed 2 bases, and the junction held 1 base outside the gene matches. The CDR3 sequence is CASSLTSGGQETQYF. The CDR3 region has the DNA TGTGCCAGCAGCTTGACTAGCGGGGGTCAAGAGACCCAGTACTTC.